The rows below give T cell receptor beta chains drawn from one sample of a study of blood T cell repertoires in COVID-19. Assay: immunoSEQ multiplex PCR; the TCRdb copy retains only in-frame clones and omits some. This table holds 300,000 to 400,000 clones, 65% to 90% found once. The sample taken for sequencing was PBMCs or T cells enriched from blood (not recorded which). These receptors were collected from a woman between 40 and 55 years old with acute COVID-19. Each CDR3 is given without its conserved first and last residue.

v_gene	j_gene	CDR3aa
TRBV5-6	TRBJ2-5	ASSSTILAKEETQY
TRBV27	TRBJ1-5	ASSFTGGQPQH
TRBV19	TRBJ2-1	ASKGDARDNEQF
TRBV12-3/TRBV12-4	TRBJ1-2	ASSLQGNYGYT
TRBV7-8	TRBJ1-2	ASSFRRSYGYT
TRBV2	TRBJ1-2	ASSERQGGGYT
TRBV27	TRBJ2-7	ASSFTRRDYEQY
TRBV4-1	TRBJ2-1	ASSQDVSGGNNEQF
TRBV12-3/TRBV12-4	TRBJ1-2	ASSKRQGAGYT
TRBV3-1/TRBV3-2	TRBJ1-2	ASSQGGGDGYT
TRBV27	TRBJ2-1	ASSRELAAYNEQF
TRBV5-1	TRBJ2-5	ASSFSSGQETQY
TRBV27	TRBJ1-5	ASSGKPGTGEYYSNQPQH
TRBV9	TRBJ1-5	ASSVGEGAQWPQH
TRBV7-9	TRBJ1-1	ASSLVTGYTEAF
TRBV11-2	TRBJ2-2	ASSLGDSTPINGELF
TRBV5-1	TRBJ1-1	ASSLAPTGSSTEAF
TRBV9	TRBJ2-1	ASSVGQGPRDEQF
TRBV18	TRBJ1-1	ASSPVQANTEAF
TRBV4-2	TRBJ2-1	ASSPERNVYNEQF
TRBV2	TRBJ1-5	ASGTSGQGNQPQH
TRBV19	TRBJ1-5	ASSVSFSNQPQH
TRBV24-1	TRBJ2-2	ATKLSGLAGEDTGELF
TRBV11-1	TRBJ2-1	ASSLGFGEQF
TRBV28	TRBJ1-5	ASSSTGGGYSNQPQH
TRBV7-2	TRBJ1-3	ASSRAGLGGNTIY
TRBV7-3	TRBJ2-3	ASSLRQLTDTQY
TRBV6-5	TRBJ1-2	ASSYGRQLTTGGYT
TRBV18	TRBJ1-1	ASSTEANTEAF